This T cell receptor (beta chain) was captured in a study of T cell clonality in common variable immunodeficiency. Points from the study as a whole: TCRbeta clonality was increased in CVID versus healthy controls. Compared with controls, CVID subjects had fewer shared TCRbeta clones. Reportedly, TCR beta sequences from common variable immunodeficiency showed fewer deletions and N-nucleotide insertions.

The germline gives CDR1 KGHSH, CDR2 LQKENI. The CDR3 totals 13 residues. The V end was cut by 6 bases, the J end by 5 bases, with 13 bases between. A few counts support this clone. Its specificity is unknown. The read comes to an end 3 residues before the CDR3 does, leaving the germline J gene to fill in the end. Produced via immunoSEQ multiplex PCR; TCRdb's table is partial and in-frame only. This repertoire lists around 40,000 clones without singletons; 2.5% to 3% sits in the top ten. Material: peripheral blood mononuclear cells. The V call is TRBV18, the J call TRBJ1-1; tentatively, D is TRBD1 (6 bases). The clonotype was recovered from a person between 18 and 75 years old in good health. The covered CDR3 bases are TGTGCCAGCTCGACGACAGGTACGACTGAA. As protein: CASSTTGTTE. The CDR3 reads in full as CASSTTGTTEAFF.